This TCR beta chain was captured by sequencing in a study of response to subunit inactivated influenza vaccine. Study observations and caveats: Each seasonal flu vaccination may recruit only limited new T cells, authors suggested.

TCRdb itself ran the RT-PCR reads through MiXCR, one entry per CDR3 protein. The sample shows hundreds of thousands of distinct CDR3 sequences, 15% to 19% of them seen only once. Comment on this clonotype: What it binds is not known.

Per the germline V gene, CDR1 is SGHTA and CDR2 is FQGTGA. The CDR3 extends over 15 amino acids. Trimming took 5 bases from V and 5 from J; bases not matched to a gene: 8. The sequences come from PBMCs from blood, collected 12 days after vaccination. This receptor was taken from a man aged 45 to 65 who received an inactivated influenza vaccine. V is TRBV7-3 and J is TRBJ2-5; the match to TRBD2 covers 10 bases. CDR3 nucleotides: TGTGCCAGCAGCACCTCAGCGGGAGGGCTTGAGACCCAGTACTTC. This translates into CASSTSAGGLETQYF.